The 11 T cell receptor beta chains reported below all come from one sample, sequenced in a study of T cell responses to AZD1222 COVID-19 vaccine. Clones were sequenced by immunoSEQ multiplex PCR, and TCRdb holds only the in-frame ones, with some missing. Of around 150,000 clones listed, 92% are singletons. This material consisted of peripheral blood, taken 28 days after the second AZD1222 dose. Receptors originate from an adult who received the AZD1222 COVID-19 vaccine.

The rearrangement joins TRBV7-9 to TRBJ1-1, with D tentatively TRBD1 (5 bases). Trimming stripped 4 bases from V and 3 bases from J, with 15 bases between. The CDR3 is made up of 15 amino acids. The germline CDR1 and CDR2 sequences are SEHNR and FQNEAQ (reference sequence). CDR3 nucleotides: TGTGCCAGCAGCTCGGAAGACAGTATAGACACTGAAGCTTTCTTT. Translation: CASSSEDSIDTEAFF. Full variable domain (missing parts from reference TRBV7-9 and TRBJ1-1): DTGVSQNPRHKITKRGQNVTFRCDPISEHNRLYWYRQTLGQGPEFLTYFQNEAQLEKSRLLSDRFSAERPKGSFSTLEIQRTEQGDSAMYLCASSSEDSIDTEAFFGQGTRLTVV.

This chain joins TRBV18 and TRBJ1-2; 7 bases are a match to TRBD1. Germline CDR1 is KGHSH and CDR2 is LQKENI. The junction had 0 bases not matched to a gene; V was cut back by 2 bases and J by 6 bases. The CDR3 has 12 amino acids. Here the CDR3 DNA reads TGTGCCAGCTCACCAAGGGGGCATGGCTACACCTTC. Translated, it gives CASSPRGHGYTF.

This clone has only one observation. The chain employs TRBV2 and TRBJ1-5, with 7 bases lining up with TRBD1. CDR3 length: 15 residues. CDR1 and CDR2 from the germline V gene are SNHLY and FYNNEI. V gave up 7 bases and J gave up 6 bases; unmatched junction bases: 12. CDR3 sequence: CASTRDRTRAQPQHF. The DNA for the CDR3 is TGTGCCAGCACTCGGGACAGAACACGGGCTCAGCCCCAGCATTTT. The full variable domain, its missing parts supplied by reference TRBV2 and TRBJ1-5, is EPEVTQTPSHQVTQMGQEVILRCVPISNHLYFYWYRQILGQKVEFLVSFYNNEISEKSEIFDDQFSVERPDGSNFTLKIRSTKLEDSAMYFCASTRDRTRAQPQHFGDGTRLSIL.

The chain is built from TRBV12-3 or TRBV12-4 and TRBJ2-6; no firm D call. V was clipped by 7 bases and J by 13 bases, with 14 bases between them. This CDR3 contains 12 residues. The CDR3 DNA sequence: TGTGCCAGCACGGTTTGGTCGAAGGTCCTGACTTTC. It encodes CASTVWSKVLTF.

The chain links TRBV13 to TRBJ2-5; D is unclear. Trimming removed 5 bases at V and 1 base at J, with 8 bases between. CDR3 length equals 13 residues. Germline V gene data show CDR1 as PRHDT and CDR2 as FYEKMQ (reference sequence). The CDR3 sequence: CASSTRSQETQYF. CDR3 coding DNA: TGTGCCAGCAGCACAAGGAGCCAAGAGACCCAGTACTTC.

This rearrangement joins TRBV10-3 to TRBJ1-1; TRBD1 matches at 7 bases. The V gene's germline CDR1 is ENHRY and CDR2 SYGVKD. The V and J ends lost 5 bases and 5 bases, in that order; junction bases with no gene match: 8. The length of the CDR3 is 14 residues. CDR3 DNA: TGTGCCATCAGTCCAGGGACAGACCCAACTGAAGCTTTCTTT. This codes for CAISPGTDPTEAFF.

The chain links TRBV5-1 to TRBJ1-1; maybe TRBD1 (5 bases). This CDR3 comprises 15 residues. Germline V gene sequence: CDR1 SGHRS, CDR2 YFSETQ. The V gene lost 4 bases and the J gene lost 4 bases, with 17 bases spanning the gap. CDR3 coding DNA: TGCGCCAGCAGCCGGGGGTCGGGGGTCAGCACTGAAGCTTTCTTT. As protein: CASSRGSGVSTEAFF.

V gene TRBV6-5 combines with J gene TRBJ1-1; TRBD1 might be the D (5 bases). Trimming removed 4 bases at V and 1 base at J, with 7 bases between. Germline CDR1 reads MNHEY; CDR2 reads SVGAGI. The CDR3 spans 13 residues. CDR3 DNA sequence: TGTGCCAGCAGTTGGGGGGAGAACACTGAAGCTTTCTTT. This gives the protein CASSWGENTEAFF.

The chain is built from TRBV19 and TRBJ1-2, with D unclear. V was cut by 6 bases and J by 3 bases, with 20 bases left in between. The length of the CDR3 is 16 residues. The germline V gene has CDR1 LNHDA and CDR2 SQIVND (reference sequence). CDR3 nucleotides: TGTGCCAGTAGCCTGTGGGTAGCTGGGGAGCACTATGGCTACACCTTC. Its translation is CASSLWVAGEHYGYTF.

This chain uses TRBV7-6 with TRBJ1-6; TRBD1 is a possible D gene (5 bases). CDR1 and CDR2 (germline): SGHVS, FNYEAQ. This CDR3 region has 16 residues. Trimming cost V 3 bases and J 6 bases, with 15 bases left between them. The CDR3 here is CASSFSAGLGNSPLHF. CDR3 nucleotides: TGTGCCAGCAGCTTTTCCGCAGGGTTGGGTAATTCACCCCTCCACTTT.

The chain has TRBV6-1 and TRBJ1-5, with a possible D match to TRBD1 (6 bases). The CDR3 length is 14 residues. The germline V gene encodes CDR1 MNHNS and CDR2 SASEGT. V lost 2 bases and J 7 bases, leaving 12 bases between the germline ends. As DNA, the CDR3 is TGTGCCAGCAGTGAAATCCGGGGGCGACAGCCCCAGCATTTT. Its protein product is CASSEIRGRQPQHF.